The entry below gives a single T cell receptor (beta chain) sequence along with its context. What antigen it recognizes has not been identified. It has no much larger one-base neighbor in the sample; base qualities were not kept. The library was produced with the immunoSEQ multiplex PCR assay. For the multiplex PCR, a mixture combining 60 forward primers for TCR Vbeta segments and 13 reverse primers for TCR Jbeta segments was used. The CDR3 region of rearranged TCR beta genes was amplified from genomic DNA by a multiplex PCR assay. The Illumina HiSeq System was used to sequence the amplified TCR beta libraries as 87-base-pair reads. The source study handled its data this way. A later analysis counted some 74 million unique TCR beta chains across the 670 or so repertoires, and some 11 million of these chains were shared by at least two donors. Raw reads were error-corrected and collapsed into unique sequences with a nearest-neighbor algorithm that merged closely related sequences to remove PCR and sequencing errors. CDR3 sequences were aligned to IMGT reference sequences to assign V, D and J gene segments. For a sequence to be retained, a match of at least six nucleotides to both a V gene segment and a J gene segment was required. A rearrangement was called productive if the CDR3 had no stop codons and remained in frame with V and J, and every other rearrangement was called non-productive. Following IMGT convention, CDR3 was defined as the stretch from the second conserved V-encoded cysteine up to the conserved J-encoded phenylalanine. The earlier analysis of about 590 of the donors excluded sequences that lacked an unambiguous match to a single V gene segment. An earlier analysis of some 610 of the donors called V segments functional above 56.7% productive rearrangements and segregating when the between-donor standard deviation exceeded 5%. A statistical classification framework was built for diagnosing cytomegalovirus status from the catalog of TCR beta chain sequences. A later analysis assigned V and J genes by comparing TCR nucleotide sequences with IMGT/GENE-DB human TR gene sequences. In a later analysis, CDR3 sequences and most-parsimonious VDJ recombination scenarios were assigned using the TCRdist pipeline. In a later analysis, every TCR beta chain was defined by the combination of its CDR3 amino acid sequence and its V-gene family, and reads without a unique V-gene family were dropped. A later analysis removed 592 highly shared, low-generation-probability nucleotide sequences to deal with suspected cross-contamination and a sequencing artifact. A later analysis calculated a clonal expansion index for each public chain from normalized within-repertoire ranks of inferred template counts. In a later analysis, generation probabilities were computed using a VDJ recombination model fitted to out-of-frame rearrangements, and the results were checked against IGoR. A later analysis scored TCR-TCR, TCR-HLA and TCR-CMV co-occurrence with hypergeometric tests, applying a repertoire-size bias correction to TCR pairs. To estimate false discovery rates, a later analysis permuted the HLA or CMV assignments 20 times. A later analysis grouped co-occurring TCRs with DBSCAN, adding TCRdist sequence similarity when clustering within HLA-allele-positive subsets. Repertoires with fewer than 30,000 or more than 120,000 public chains, plus five repertoires with anomalous nucleotide sharing, were excluded from co-occurrence clustering. TCRdb re-hosts the immuneACCESS table, in-frame sequences only. Its copies lack some clones; in the studies checked, an unresolved V gene accounts for under half of them, and the cause for the rest is not known. That table furnishes V, J and clone size, whereas the DNA furnished D and trimming. In all, the sample holds 80,000 to 100,000 clones, and about 82% of those were seen once. The ten largest account for less than 8% of the sample.

The cohort was made up of around 720 healthy bone marrow donors. All cohort members were sampled while nominally healthy, although unrecorded immune exposures were likely present. The donor tested CMV seronegative, placing the donor among the roughly 340 seronegative members of the cohort. Each donor provided a peripheral blood sample, and peripheral blood mononuclear cells were used for TCR beta sequencing. Genomic DNA was extracted from the blood cell samples with the Qiagen DNeasy Blood Extraction Kit. This specimen belongs to a study of cytomegalovirus exposure and HLA in healthy donors (dated by TCRdb to about 2017). Describing the broader study: According to an earlier analysis of a few hundred of the donors, 150 million to 200 million T cells yielded roughly 110 million unique TCR beta sequences and 250 to 350 Gb of sequence data. The study aimed to test whether cataloging public T cell receptors could reveal signatures of past pathogen exposure. Roughly 5 DR-DQ haplotypes were handled as single units for association and clustering, since linkage in the cohort was strong. The genetic ancestry cluster associated with self-reported Caucasian donors included over 80% of the approximately 410 genotyped donors. On average, roughly 200,000 unique TCR beta nucleotide sequences were sequenced per donor among 398 genotyped donors of the cohort, with 15% to 20% of those sequences being non-productive. High-throughput TCR immunosequencing, statistical association of individual TCRs with disease status, and machine learning were combined to predict cytomegalovirus infection status. An earlier analysis of around 540 of the donors applied high-throughput TCR beta sequencing to assess whether each TCR beta V gene segment acted as functional or pseudogenic. Along with the approximately 700-subject first cohort, a separate validation cohort of some 130 different subjects was used. The study profiled the T cell repertoires of 500 to 800 subjects by immunosequencing and related them to cytomegalovirus serostatus. A later analysis re-analyzed previously published TCR beta repertoires from roughly 600 donors and added high-resolution HLA genotyping to study TCR occurrence patterns. In a later genetic analysis, genome-wide SNP genotypes for about 60% of the 666 donors were used, and that subset was treated as a discovery cohort. Typing coverage differed by locus: A, B, C, DRB1 and DQB1 were typed in about 620-630 donors, DQA1 in approximately 520, DPA1 in approximately 610, and DPB1 in around 490. Every discovery cohort repertoire had been produced on one sequencing platform. Donor age, sex, ethnicity and CMV serostatus were compiled together with the repertoire data. The later analysis used no new phenotypic data to find candidate immune exposures, relying instead on TCR beta sequences and their occurrence across donors. Class I and class II HLA loci were covered by the typing at four-digit resolution. An early release covering roughly 580 HLA-typed donors comprised approximately 300 gigabases of sequencing data and 65 million to 100 million unique TCR sequences.

Points the paper makes about the study in general: A later analysis associated around 16,000 TCR beta sequences with specific HLA alleles at a false discovery rate of 0.05. The authors suggested that the approach could potentially be generalized to other disease states and immunological phenotypes. Compared with the roughly 700-donor mean, donors in an Asian-associated ancestry cluster had fewer N-insertions in productive TCRs, according to a later genetic analysis. According to a later analysis, TCR association rates differed among HLA loci, with DRB1 alleles showing the most associated TCRs and HLA-C alleles showing the fewest. Presence/absence analyses assumed roughly uniform sequencing depth across donors, an assumption that may not hold. A total of 150 to 200 TCR beta chains were listed by the study as associated with cytomegalovirus. In vitro tests confirmed that a few of the cytomegalovirus-associated TCR beta chains recognize cytomegalovirus antigens. A further reported finding was that TCR beta sequences accurately predicted the HLA-A and HLA-B alleles for most subjects in the first cohort. The cohort was sequenced for TCR beta chains only, and without alpha or paired-chain data the features that could be detected were limited. Immune exposure information for the cohort was limited to CMV serostatus. The classifier was reported to diagnose cytomegalovirus status with high specificity and sensitivity in both the original cohort and the validation cohort. When HLA alleles, especially DR and DQ, strongly co-occurred, TCR associations were difficult to assign to individual alleles. Broadly in line with IMGT annotations, most TCR beta V segments showed up in productive rearrangements about 87% or about 30% of the time in an earlier analysis of around 550 of the donors. In a later analysis, several top co-occurrence clusters were reported to appear linked to parvovirus B19, influenza, CMV and Epstein-Barr virus. Seventeen rarely observed V segments, including chromosome 9 orphons, were excluded from the earlier analysis of several hundred of the donors because counts were too low. Most TCR sequences were observed very rarely across donors, whereas some public TCRs were present in many individuals. In a later analysis, HLA-associated TCR beta chains were found to be more clonally expanded and to have lower generation probabilities than equally common non-associated chains. The sequencing pipeline was judged likely to have produced a cluster of highly shared sequence variants as a technical artifact. Correlated functional status among segregating V segments might be attributable to linkage disequilibrium, but an unknown experimental factor could not be ruled out. Because some donors lacked HLA typing at each locus, the association tests relied only on the typed subset. In a later analysis, most CMV-associated TCR beta chains were found to appear HLA-restricted, with HLA associations seemingly driven largely by CMV exposure. An association between a missense DCLRE1C variant and V-gene and J-gene trimming of TCR beta chains was found in a later genetic analysis and replicated in an independent cohort.

The origin of this receptor is a young man in good health and CMV-seronegative. The sample was PBMCs.

The CDR3 protein: CASSQDYRAGFTGELFF. The DNA sequence is as follows: TGCGCCAGCAGCCAAGATTATAGGGCAGGGTTTACCGGGGAGCTGTTTTTT. The chain is made from TRBV4-3 and TRBJ2-2; the D gene is possibly TRBD1, with 5 bases matching. Inclusive of the bounding cysteine and phenylalanine, the CDR3 is 17 residues long. Only the CDR3 region is kept as DNA, spanning 51 bases read in frame from base 1. Based on the germline V gene, the CDR1 and CDR2 sequences are LGHNA and YSLEER. V gives up 0 bases and J gives up 5 bases, and the segment between their germline ends measures 16 bases.